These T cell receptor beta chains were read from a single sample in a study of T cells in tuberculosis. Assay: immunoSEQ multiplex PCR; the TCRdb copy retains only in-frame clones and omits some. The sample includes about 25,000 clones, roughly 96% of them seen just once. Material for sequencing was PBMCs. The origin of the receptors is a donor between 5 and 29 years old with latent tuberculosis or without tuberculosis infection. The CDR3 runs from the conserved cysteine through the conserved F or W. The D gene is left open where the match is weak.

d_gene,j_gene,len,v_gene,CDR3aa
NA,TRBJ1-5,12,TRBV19,CASSIAGTAQHF
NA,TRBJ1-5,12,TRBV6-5,CASSLINQPQHF
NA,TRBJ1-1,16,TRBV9,CASSHPRGGWSTEAFF
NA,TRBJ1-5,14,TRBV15,CATSRGGTDQPQHF
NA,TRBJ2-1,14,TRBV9,CASSVVGLGNEQFF
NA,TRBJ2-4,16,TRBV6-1,CASSERAGGRLYIQYF
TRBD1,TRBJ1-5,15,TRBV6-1,CAYSSGQGAGQPQHF
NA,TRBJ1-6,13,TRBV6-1,CASGRDKNSPLHF
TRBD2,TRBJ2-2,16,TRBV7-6,CASSLGGLAATGELFF
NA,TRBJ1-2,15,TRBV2,CASSGGGTLDYGYTF
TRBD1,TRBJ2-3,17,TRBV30,CAWSPPRQGIYFNTQYF
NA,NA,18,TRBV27,CASSLVGALPPTAYEQYF
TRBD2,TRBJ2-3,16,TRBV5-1,CASSIWTSGFTDTQYF
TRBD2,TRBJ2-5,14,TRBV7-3,CASSPGGRMETQYF
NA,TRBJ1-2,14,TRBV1,CTSSRKHPRGGYTF
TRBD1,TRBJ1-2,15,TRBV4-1,CASSQENRDSYGYTF
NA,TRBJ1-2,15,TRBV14,CASSLISAANYGYTF
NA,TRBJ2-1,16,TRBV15,CATSREDSTHYNEQFF
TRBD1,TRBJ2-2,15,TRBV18,CASSPPGQGTSELFF
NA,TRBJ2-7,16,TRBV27,CASTPLGGDPPYEQYF
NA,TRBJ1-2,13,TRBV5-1,CASSRGPGDGYTF
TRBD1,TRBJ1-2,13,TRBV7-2,CASSLSRTGGYTF
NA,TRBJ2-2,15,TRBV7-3,CASSLMSGNTGELFF
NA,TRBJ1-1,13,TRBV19,CASSIVGDTEAFF
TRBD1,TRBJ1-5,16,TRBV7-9,CASRPPTGASNQPQHF
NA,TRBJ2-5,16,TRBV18,CASSQTYAGGWETQYF
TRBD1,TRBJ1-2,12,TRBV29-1,CSVETGTYGYTF
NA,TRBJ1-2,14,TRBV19,CASSIRDISYGYTF
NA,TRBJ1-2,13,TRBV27,CASSLWGEDGYTF
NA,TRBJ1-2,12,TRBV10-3,CAISAGDWGYTF
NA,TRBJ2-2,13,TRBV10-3,CAISRGNTGELFF
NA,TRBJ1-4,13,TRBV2,CASSAGGQEKLFF
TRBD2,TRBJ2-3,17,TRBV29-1,CSVRLDPTSGDWDTQYF